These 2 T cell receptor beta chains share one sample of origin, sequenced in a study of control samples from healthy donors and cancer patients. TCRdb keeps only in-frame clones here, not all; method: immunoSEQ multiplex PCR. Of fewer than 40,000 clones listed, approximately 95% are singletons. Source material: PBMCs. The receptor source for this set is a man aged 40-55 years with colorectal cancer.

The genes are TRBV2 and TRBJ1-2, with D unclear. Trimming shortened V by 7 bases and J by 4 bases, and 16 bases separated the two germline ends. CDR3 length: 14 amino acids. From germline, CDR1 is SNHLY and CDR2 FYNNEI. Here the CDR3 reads CASKGMTVIYGYTF. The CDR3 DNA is TGTGCCAGCAAAGGGATGACTGTGATCTATGGCTACACCTTC.

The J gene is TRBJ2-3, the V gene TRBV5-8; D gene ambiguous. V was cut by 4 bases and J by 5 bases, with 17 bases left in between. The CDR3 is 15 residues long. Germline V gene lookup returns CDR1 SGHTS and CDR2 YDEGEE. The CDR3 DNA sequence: TGTGCCAGCAGCGCCCGGCTGGGATTTGGAGATACGCAGTATTTT. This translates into CASSARLGFGDTQYF.